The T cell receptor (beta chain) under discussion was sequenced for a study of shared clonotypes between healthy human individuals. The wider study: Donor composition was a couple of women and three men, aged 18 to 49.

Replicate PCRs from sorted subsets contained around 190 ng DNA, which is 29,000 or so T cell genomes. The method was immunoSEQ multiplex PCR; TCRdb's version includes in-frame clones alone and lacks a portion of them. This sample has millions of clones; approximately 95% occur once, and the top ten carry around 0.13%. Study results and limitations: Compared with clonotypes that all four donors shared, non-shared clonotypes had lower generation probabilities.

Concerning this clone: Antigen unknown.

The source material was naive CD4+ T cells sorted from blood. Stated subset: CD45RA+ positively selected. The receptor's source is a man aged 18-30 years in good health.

The CDR3 spells CASSEAPSDKYF. The CDR3 nucleotides read TGTGCCAGCAGTGAAGCCCCAAGCGATAAGTATTTT. The chain joins TRBV6-5 to TRBJ2-3; D call uncertain. With 5 bases removed from V and 13 bases from J, the gap between germline ends came to 16 bases. The CDR3 contains 12 residues. CDR1 MNHEY and CDR2 SVGAGI come from the germline V gene.